These 6 T cell receptor beta chains were all obtained from the same sample, sequenced in a study of blood T cell repertoires in COVID-19 (TCRdb year 2020). The library was made by the immunoSEQ multiplex PCR assay. Not all clones reach the TCRdb copy of this immuneACCESS table, which keeps in-frame sequences only. Checked studies attribute under half of the gap to unresolved V genes and leave the rest unexplained. Present in this sample are tens of thousands of clones, 90% of which were seen just once. Roughly 3% of the sample comes from the top ten. The sample was peripheral blood. The receptors originated from a human donor in a cohort sampled during active COVID-19.

This chain uses TRBV6-4 with TRBJ2-1, with TRBD1 matching over 7 bases. The CDR3 has 14 residues. Germline V lookup: CDR1 MRHNA, CDR2 SNTAGT. With V trimmed by 7 bases and J by 5 bases, 8 bases remained unmatched. CDR3 protein: CASTVGDRHNEQFF. The DNA for the CDR3 is TGTGCCAGCACCGTGGGGGACAGACACAATGAGCAGTTCTTC.

This rearrangement joins TRBV19 to TRBJ2-7; tentative D call: TRBD2 (6 bases). The CDR3 has 14 residues. V lost 0 bases, J lost 6 bases, and 12 bases lay in between. Germline CDR1 and CDR2: LNHDA and SQIVND (reference sequence). As DNA, the CDR3 is TGTGCCAGTAGTATAGAGAACAGGAGGGGCGAGCAGTACTTC. As protein: CASSIENRRGEQYF.

The rearrangement uses TRBV27 and TRBJ1-6; TRBD1 might be the D (6 bases). Germline values: CDR1 MNHEY, CDR2 SMNVEV (reference sequence). The CDR3 loop spans 15 amino acids. V lost 6 bases to trimming and J lost 1 base, with 10 bases between them. The CDR3 protein is CASRRQESYNSPLHF. Written as DNA, the CDR3 is TGTGCCAGCAGGAGACAGGAGTCCTATAATTCACCCCTCCACTTT.

The gene calls are TRBV28 and TRBJ2-7; 11 bases are shared with TRBD1. The trim removed 8 bases at V and 3 bases at J, leaving 3 bases unmatched. The germline gives CDR1 MDHEN, CDR2 SYDVKM. The CDR3 has 13 amino acids. CDR3 sequence: CASGTGGHYEQYF. As DNA, the CDR3 is TGTGCCAGCGGGACAGGGGGGCACTACGAGCAGTACTTC.

The V call is TRBV15, the J call TRBJ1-1; D is unclear. CDR1 and CDR2 (germline): LNHNV, YYDKDF (reference sequence). This CDR3 has 13 residues. Deletions cut 3 bases from V and 7 bases from J, with 12 bases between. The CDR3 loop reads CATSRTGVGEAFF. For the CDR3, the DNA is TGTGCCACCAGCAGGACCGGGGTTGGTGAAGCTTTCTTT.

This chain connects TRBV13 to TRBJ2-1, with D perhaps TRBD2 (6 bases). The germline V and J ends were trimmed by 5 bases and 4 bases, with 21 bases remaining between them. The CDR3 is 17 amino acids. The germline CDR1 and CDR2 sequences are PRHDT and FYEKMQ (reference sequence). The CDR3 region has the DNA TGTGCCAGCAGCCCCCAGTCTCTAGCGAATATTTACAATGAGCAGTTCTTC. Translation: CASSPQSLANIYNEQFF.